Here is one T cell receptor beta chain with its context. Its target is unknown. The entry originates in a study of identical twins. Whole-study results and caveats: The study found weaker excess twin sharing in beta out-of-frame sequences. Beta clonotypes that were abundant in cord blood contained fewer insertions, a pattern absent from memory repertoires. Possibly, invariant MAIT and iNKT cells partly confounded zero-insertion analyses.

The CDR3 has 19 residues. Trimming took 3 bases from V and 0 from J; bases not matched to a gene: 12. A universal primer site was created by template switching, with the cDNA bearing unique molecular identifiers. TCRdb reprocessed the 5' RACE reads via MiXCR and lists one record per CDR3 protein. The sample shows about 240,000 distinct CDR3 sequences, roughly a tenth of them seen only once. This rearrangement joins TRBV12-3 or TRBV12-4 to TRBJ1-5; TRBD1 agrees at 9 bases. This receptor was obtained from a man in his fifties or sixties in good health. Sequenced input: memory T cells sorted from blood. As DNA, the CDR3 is TGTGCCAGCAGTTTTTTCGTCACGGACAGGGGACATAGCAATCAGCCCCAGCATTTT. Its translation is CASSFFVTDRGHSNQPQHF.